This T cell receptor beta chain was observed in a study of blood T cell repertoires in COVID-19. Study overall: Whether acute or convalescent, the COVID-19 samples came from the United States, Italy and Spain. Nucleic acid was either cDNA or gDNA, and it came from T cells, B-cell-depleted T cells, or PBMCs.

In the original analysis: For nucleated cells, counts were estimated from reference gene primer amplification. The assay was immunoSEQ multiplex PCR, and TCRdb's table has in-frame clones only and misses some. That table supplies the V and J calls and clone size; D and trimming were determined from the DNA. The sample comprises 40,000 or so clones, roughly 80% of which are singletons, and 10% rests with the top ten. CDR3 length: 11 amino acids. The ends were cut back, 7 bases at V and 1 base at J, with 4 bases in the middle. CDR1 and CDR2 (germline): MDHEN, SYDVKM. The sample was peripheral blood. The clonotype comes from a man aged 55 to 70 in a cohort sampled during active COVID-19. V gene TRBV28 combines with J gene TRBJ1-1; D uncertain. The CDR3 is CASMRNTEAFF. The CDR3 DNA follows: TGTGCCAGCATGAGGAACACTGAAGCTTTCTTT. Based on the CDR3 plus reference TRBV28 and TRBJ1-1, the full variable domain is DVKVTQSSRYLVKRTGEKVFLECVQDMDHENMFWYRQDPGLGLRLIYFSYDVKMKEKGDIPEGYSVSREKKERFSLILESASTNQTSMYLCASMRNTEAFFGQGTRLTVV.